What follows are 14 T cell receptor beta chains derived from one specimen sequenced in a study of T cells after yellow fever vaccination. MiXCR was run by TCRdb on the 5' RACE reads, yielding one entry per CDR3 protein. The top ten clones hold about a sixth of a sample with more than 450,000 distinct CDR3 sequences, 21% of them seen once. The sequenced sample was PBMCs, obtained 20 to 25 days after the first yellow fever vaccination. Receptor source: a man aged 18 to 35 who received the YFV17D yellow fever vaccine.

This clonotype was observed a few times. The chain carries TRBV5-1 and TRBJ1-1; D remains unclear. Germline values: CDR1 SGHRS, CDR2 YFSETQ. The CDR3 covers 17 residues. Trimming removed 0 bases at V and 0 bases at J, with 15 bases between. In DNA form, the CDR3 reads TGCGCCAGCAGCTTGGGTCCGGACTTCCTCATGAACACTGAAGCTTTCTTT. Its protein is CASSLGPDFLMNTEAFF.

This clonotype was detected only a few times. The CDR3 loop is CSGKGRNEQFF. CDR3 sequence (DNA): TGCAGCGGAAAGGGTCGAAATGAGCAGTTCTTC. The gene calls are TRBV29-1 and TRBJ2-1; no definite D call. Trimming removed 7 bases from V and 7 bases from J, with 11 bases in between. The CDR3 totals 11 residues. The germline V gene encodes CDR1 SQVTM and CDR2 ANQGSEA.

The chain recombines TRBV12-3 or TRBV12-4 with TRBJ1-4, with a tentative D call TRBD1 (5 bases). V dropped 2 bases and J dropped 9 bases, with 10 bases sitting between them. This CDR3 is 13 amino acids long. This CDR3 reads CASSLIGGQKLFF. In DNA form, the CDR3 reads TGTGCCAGCAGTTTAATCGGGGGACAAAAACTGTTTTTT.

In its sample, this clonotype was seen a few times. The rearrangement uses TRBV6-2 or TRBV6-3 and TRBJ1-1; D may be TRBD1 (5 bases). Trimming left V 5 bases short and J 0 bases short, with 10 bases between. Germline V gene lookup returns CDR1 MNHEY and CDR2 SVGEGT. CDR3 length: 14 amino acids. In DNA form, the CDR3 reads TGTGCCAGCAGTGGTGGGGGTATGAACACTGAAGCTTTCTTT. Its protein product is CASSGGGMNTEAFF.

V usage is TRBV11-2 and J usage is TRBJ2-5; D is uncertain. Germline CDR1 is SGHAT and CDR2 is FQNNGV. The V end was cut by 4 bases, the J end by 5 bases, with 17 bases between. This CDR3 contains 15 residues. Written as DNA, the CDR3 is TGTGCCAGCAGCTCCCCCGGTGGGGTCGGGGAGACCCAGTACTTC. Protein: CASSSPGGVGETQYF.

This clonotype was seen more than once but under ten times. J is TRBJ1-4 and V is TRBV7-4, with D maybe TRBD1 (5 bases). In germline, CDR1 is SGHVT, CDR2 SQSDAQ. CDR3 length: 15 residues. Trimming removed 5 bases at V and 0 bases at J, with 10 bases between. Here the CDR3 reads CASSRDLATNEKLFF. Here the CDR3 DNA reads TGTGCCAGCAGCCGGGACCTTGCAACTAATGAAAAACTGTTTTTT.

This clonotype turned up a few times. The CDR3 region is CASSRGSSDTQYF. The CDR3, as DNA: TGCGCCAGCAGCCGGGGGAGCTCAGATACGCAGTATTTT. The gene calls are TRBV4-3 and TRBJ2-3; D tentatively reads TRBD1 or TRBD2 (5 bases each). Trimming took off 4 bases at V and 4 bases at J, with 9 bases between the two ends. Germline CDR1 and CDR2: LGHNA and YSLEER. The CDR3 runs 13 residues.

This clonotype was counted a few times. The chain joins TRBV12-3 or TRBV12-4 to TRBJ1-2; weak D call: TRBD1 (5 bases). V lost 5 bases and J lost 6, with 13 bases in between. CDR3 length: 13 residues. CDR3 bases: TGTGCCAGCAGTCTGGGGGAAGGAAATGGCTACACCTTC. Amino acids: CASSLGEGNGYTF.

This clonotype was observed a few times. The chain recombines TRBV5-1 with TRBJ2-7; D may correspond to TRBD1 or TRBD2 (5 bases each). Trimming removed 4 bases at V and 3 bases at J, with 17 bases between. Germline V lookup: CDR1 SGHRS, CDR2 YFSETQ. The length of the CDR3 is 15 residues. CDR3 coding DNA: TGCGCCAGCAGCGCCGGTCCCGGGACCTACTACGAGCAGTACGTC. Translated, it gives CASSAGPGTYYEQYV.

This clonotype appeared a few times. This chain links TRBV7-2 with TRBJ1-3; no clear D gene. V dropped 3 bases and J dropped 3 bases, with 6 bases sitting between them. Germline V gene data show CDR1 as SGHTA and CDR2 as FQGNSA. There are 13 residues in the CDR3. The DNA of the CDR3 is TGTGCCAGCAGCTTGACAAGTGGAAACACCATATATTTT. Translating it yields CASSLTSGNTIYF.

The chain couples TRBV27 to TRBJ2-3; 10 bases fit TRBD2. This CDR3 spans 16 amino acids. V lost 5 bases and J lost 4; bases outside the gene matches: 9. Germline loops: CDR1 MNHEY, CDR2 SMNVEV (reference sequence). CDR3 sequence (DNA): TGTGCCAGCAGTCACAAAGCGGGGGGGCCTGCAGATACGCAGTATTTT. The encoded protein is CASSHKAGGPADTQYF.

This clonotype was observed at least ten times. The CDR3 reads CASTLGAQETQYF. CDR3 sequence (DNA): TGTGCCAGCACCCTCGGGGCTCAAGAGACCCAGTACTTC. The chain couples TRBV3-1 to TRBJ2-5; D is tentatively TRBD1 or TRBD2 (5 bases each). Trimming cost V 7 bases and J 2 bases, with 11 bases left between them. The CDR3 is made up of 13 amino acids. From germline, CDR1 is LGHDT and CDR2 YNNKEL (reference sequence).

This clonotype was detected only a few times. This chain uses TRBV6-5 with TRBJ1-4, with D unresolved. Deletions cut 0 bases from V and 4 bases from J, with 6 bases between. Germline V gene data show CDR1 as MNHEY and CDR2 as SVGAGI. This CDR3 is 14 amino acids long. The CDR3 DNA is TGTGCCAGCAGTTACTCACTGGATAATGAAAAACTGTTTTTT. It encodes CASSYSLDNEKLFF.

The chain links TRBV15 to TRBJ2-7, with D perhaps matching TRBD2 (5 bases). CDR1 is LNHNV, CDR2 YYDKDF, per germline (reference sequence). Trimming pared 4 bases from V and 6 bases from J, leaving 13 bases between. This CDR3 region has 13 residues. The CDR3 sequence is CATSMDRGGEQYV. Here the CDR3 DNA reads TGTGCCACCAGCATGGACCGGGGTGGCGAGCAGTACGTC.